This T cell receptor (beta chain) originates from a study of blood T cell repertoires in COVID-19. Per the original methods: Scientists estimated how many nucleated cells there were by amplifying reference gene primers. The data were produced by immunoSEQ multiplex PCR, yet TCRdb's version contains in-frame clones alone and is incomplete. The D gene and trimming were derived from the DNA, and the V and J assignments and clone size from that table. The repertoire holds about 310,000 clones, with approximately 90% as singletons. This CDR3 has 15 amino acids. Trimming left V 6 bases short and J 1 base short, with 15 bases between. The V gene's germline CDR1 is LNHDA and CDR2 SQIVND (reference sequence).

The sequencing input was PBMCs or T cells enriched from blood (not recorded which). This receptor was taken from a woman between 18 and 29 years old who had recovered from COVID-19. The J gene is TRBJ1-1, the V gene TRBV19, with a tentative D call TRBD1 (6 bases). The CDR3 nucleotides read TGTGCCAGTAGCCCGGACAGATTGGGGAACACTGAAGCTTTCTTT. It specifies CASSPDRLGNTEAFF.